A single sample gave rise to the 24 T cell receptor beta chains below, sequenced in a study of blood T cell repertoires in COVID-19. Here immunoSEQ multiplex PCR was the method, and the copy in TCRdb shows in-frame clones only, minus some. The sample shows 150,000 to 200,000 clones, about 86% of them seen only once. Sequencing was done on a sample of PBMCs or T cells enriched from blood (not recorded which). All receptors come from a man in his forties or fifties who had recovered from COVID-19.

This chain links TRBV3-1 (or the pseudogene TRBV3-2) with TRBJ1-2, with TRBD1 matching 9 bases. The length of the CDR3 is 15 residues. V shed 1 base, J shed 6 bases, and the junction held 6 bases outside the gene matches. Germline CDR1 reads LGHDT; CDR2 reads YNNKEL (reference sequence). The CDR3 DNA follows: TGTGCCAGCAGCCAAGTCGGGACAGGGTTTAATGGCTACACCTTC. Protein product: CASSQVGTGFNGYTF.

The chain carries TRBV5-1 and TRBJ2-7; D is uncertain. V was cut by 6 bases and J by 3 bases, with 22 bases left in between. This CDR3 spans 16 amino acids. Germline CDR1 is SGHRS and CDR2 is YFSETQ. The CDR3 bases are TGCGCCAGCACTCCAAGCACGGTACAGAAACACTACGAGCAGTACTTC. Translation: CASTPSTVQKHYEQYF. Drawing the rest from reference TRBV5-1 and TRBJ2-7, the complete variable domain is KAGVTQTPRYLIKTRGQQVTLSCSPISGHRSVSWYQQTPGQGLQFLFEYFSETQRNKGNFPGRFSGRQFSNSRSEMNVSTLELGDSALYLCASTPSTVQKHYEQYFGPGTRLTVT.

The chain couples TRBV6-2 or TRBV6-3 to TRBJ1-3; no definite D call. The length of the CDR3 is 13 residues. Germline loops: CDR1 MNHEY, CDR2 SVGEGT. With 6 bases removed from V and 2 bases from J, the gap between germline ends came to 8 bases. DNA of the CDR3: TGTGCCAGCAGCCCCCTACCTGGAAACACCATATATTTT. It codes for CASSPLPGNTIYF.

CDR3 loop: CASRRERVKGHTEAFF. CDR3 sequence (DNA): TGCGCCAGCCGTCGTGAAAGGGTTAAGGGGCACACTGAAGCTTTCTTT. The chain employs TRBV23-1 and TRBJ1-1; weak D call: TRBD1 (5 bases). TRBV23-1 is known as an ORF, though its function is uncertain. Trimming pared 8 bases from V and 3 bases from J, leaving 22 bases between. The CDR3 length is 16 residues.

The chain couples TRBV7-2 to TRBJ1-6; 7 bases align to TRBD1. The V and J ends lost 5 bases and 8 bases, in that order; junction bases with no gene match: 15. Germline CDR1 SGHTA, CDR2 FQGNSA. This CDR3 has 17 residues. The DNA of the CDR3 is TGTGCCAGCAGCACAATCCGGGACAGAGGGCTTTATTCACCCCTCCACTTT. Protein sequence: CASSTIRDRGLYSPLHF.

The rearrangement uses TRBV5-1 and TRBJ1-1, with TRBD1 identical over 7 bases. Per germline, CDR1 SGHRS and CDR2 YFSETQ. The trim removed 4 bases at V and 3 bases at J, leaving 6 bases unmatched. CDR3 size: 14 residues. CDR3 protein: CASSIQDRDTEAFF. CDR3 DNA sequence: TGCGCCAGCAGCATCCAAGACAGGGACACTGAAGCTTTCTTT.

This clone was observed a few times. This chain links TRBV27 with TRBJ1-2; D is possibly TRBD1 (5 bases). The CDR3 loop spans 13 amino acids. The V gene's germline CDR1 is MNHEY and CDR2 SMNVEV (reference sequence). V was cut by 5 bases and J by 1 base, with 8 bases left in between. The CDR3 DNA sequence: TGTGCCAGCAGTCTAGACAGTAACTATGGCTACACCTTC. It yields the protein CASSLDSNYGYTF.

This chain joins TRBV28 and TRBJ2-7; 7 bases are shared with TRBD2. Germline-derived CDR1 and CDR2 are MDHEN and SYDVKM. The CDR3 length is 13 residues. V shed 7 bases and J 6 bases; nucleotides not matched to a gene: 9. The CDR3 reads CASTSGGVSEQYF. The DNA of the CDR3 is TGTGCCAGCACTTCTGGGGGGGTCTCCGAGCAGTACTTC.

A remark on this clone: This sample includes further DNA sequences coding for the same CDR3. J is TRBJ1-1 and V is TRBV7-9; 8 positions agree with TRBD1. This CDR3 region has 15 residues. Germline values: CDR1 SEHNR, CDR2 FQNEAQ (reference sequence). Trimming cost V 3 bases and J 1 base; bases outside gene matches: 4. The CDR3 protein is CASSLAGTGNTEAFF. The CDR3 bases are TGTGCCAGCAGCTTGGCCGGGACAGGGAACACTGAAGCTTTCTTT.

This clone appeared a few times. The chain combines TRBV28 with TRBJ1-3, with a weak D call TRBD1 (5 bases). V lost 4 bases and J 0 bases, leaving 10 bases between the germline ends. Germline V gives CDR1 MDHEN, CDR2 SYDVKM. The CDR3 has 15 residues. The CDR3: CASSSQVFSGNTIYF. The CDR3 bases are TGTGCCAGCAGTTCACAGGTATTCTCTGGAAACACCATATATTTT.

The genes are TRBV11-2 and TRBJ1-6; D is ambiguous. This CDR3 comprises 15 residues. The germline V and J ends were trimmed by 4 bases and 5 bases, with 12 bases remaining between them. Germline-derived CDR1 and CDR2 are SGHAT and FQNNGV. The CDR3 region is CASSSRGQNNSPLHF. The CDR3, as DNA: TGTGCCAGCAGCTCGCGGGGTCAGAATAATTCACCCCTCCACTTT.

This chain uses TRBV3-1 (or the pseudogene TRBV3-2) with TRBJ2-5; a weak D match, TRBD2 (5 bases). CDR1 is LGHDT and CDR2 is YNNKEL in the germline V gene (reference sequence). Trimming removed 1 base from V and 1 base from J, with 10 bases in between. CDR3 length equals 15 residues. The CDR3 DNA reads TGTGCCAGCAGCCAAGTTGGAAGCGGCCAAGAGACCCAGTACTTC. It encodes CASSQVGSGQETQYF.

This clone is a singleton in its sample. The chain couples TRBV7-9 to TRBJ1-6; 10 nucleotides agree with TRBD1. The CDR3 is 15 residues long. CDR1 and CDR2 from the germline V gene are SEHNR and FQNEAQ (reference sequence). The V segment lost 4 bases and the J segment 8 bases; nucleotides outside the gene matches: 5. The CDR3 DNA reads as TGTGCCAGCAGCTCCCAGGGACAGGGGTATTCACCCCTCCACTTT. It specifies CASSSQGQGYSPLHF.

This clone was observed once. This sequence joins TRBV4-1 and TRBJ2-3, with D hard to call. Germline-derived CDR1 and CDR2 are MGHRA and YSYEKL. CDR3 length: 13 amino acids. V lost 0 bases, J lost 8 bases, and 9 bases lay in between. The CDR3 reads CASSQEQVGTQYF. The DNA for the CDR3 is TGCGCCAGCAGCCAAGAGCAGGTCGGTACGCAGTATTTT.

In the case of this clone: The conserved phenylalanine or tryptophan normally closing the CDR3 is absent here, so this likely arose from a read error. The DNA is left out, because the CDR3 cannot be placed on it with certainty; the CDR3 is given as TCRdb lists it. CDR3: CASSLGGTGALVV. The rearrangement joins TRBV7-2 to TRBJ2-3; the table's D call of TRBD1 was not tested on the DNA. The germline CDR1 and CDR2 sequences are SGHTA and FQGNSA. The length of the CDR3 is 13 amino acids, counting both ends.

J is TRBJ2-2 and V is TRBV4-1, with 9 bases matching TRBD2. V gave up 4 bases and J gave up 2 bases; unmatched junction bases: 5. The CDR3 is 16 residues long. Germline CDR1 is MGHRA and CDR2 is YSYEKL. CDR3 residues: CASSRLAVLNTGELFF. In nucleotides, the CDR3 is TGCGCCAGCAGCCGACTAGCGGTATTAAACACCGGGGAGCTGTTTTTT.

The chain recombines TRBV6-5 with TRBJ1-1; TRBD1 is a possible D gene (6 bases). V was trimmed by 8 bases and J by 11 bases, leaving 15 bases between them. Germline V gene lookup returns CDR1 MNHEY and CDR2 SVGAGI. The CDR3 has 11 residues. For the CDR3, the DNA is TGTGCCAGCCTACAGGGCTTGACTGCTTTCTTT. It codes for CASLQGLTAFF.

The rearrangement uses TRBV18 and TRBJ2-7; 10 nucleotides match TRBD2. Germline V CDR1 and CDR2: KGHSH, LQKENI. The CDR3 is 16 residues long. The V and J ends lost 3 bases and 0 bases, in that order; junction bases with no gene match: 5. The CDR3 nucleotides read TGTGCCAGCTCACCTTCACTAGCGGGGATCTCCTACGAGCAGTACTTC. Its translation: CASSPSLAGISYEQYF. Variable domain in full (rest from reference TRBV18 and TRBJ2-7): NAGVMQNPRHLVRRRGQEARLRCSPMKGHSHVYWYRQLPEEGLKFMVYLQKENIIDESGMPKERFSAEFPKEGPSILRIQQVVRGDSAAYFCASSPSLAGISYEQYFGPGTRLTVT.

The CDR3 here is CAWSSGYEQYF. CDR3 nucleotides: TGTGCCTGGAGCTCCGGGTACGAGCAGTACTTC. The chain employs TRBV30 and TRBJ2-7; D is unclear. The V and J ends lost 3 bases and 4 bases respectively, with 7 bases between them. Germline values: CDR1 GTSNPN, CDR2 SVGIG (reference sequence). The CDR3 spans 11 residues.

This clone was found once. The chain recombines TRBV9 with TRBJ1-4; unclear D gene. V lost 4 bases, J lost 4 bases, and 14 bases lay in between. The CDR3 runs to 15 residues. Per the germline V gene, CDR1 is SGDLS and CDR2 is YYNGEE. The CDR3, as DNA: TGTGCCAGCAGCCCCCCCTCCTCCGGTAATGAAAAACTGTTTTTT. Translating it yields CASSPPSSGNEKLFF.

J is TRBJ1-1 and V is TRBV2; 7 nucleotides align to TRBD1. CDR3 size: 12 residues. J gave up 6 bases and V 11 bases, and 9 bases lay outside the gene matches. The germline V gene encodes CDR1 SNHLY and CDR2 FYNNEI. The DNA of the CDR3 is TGTGCCTGCGTTGGGCAGGGGGCTGAAGCTTTCTTT. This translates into CACVGQGAEAFF.

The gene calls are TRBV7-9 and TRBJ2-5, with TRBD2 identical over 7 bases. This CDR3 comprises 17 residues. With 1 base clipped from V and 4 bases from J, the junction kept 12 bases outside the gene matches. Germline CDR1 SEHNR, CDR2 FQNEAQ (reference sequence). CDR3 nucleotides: TGTGCCAGCAGCTTAGTCCTATGGGCGAAGCGGGGAGAGACCCAGTACTTC. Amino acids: CASSLVLWAKRGETQYF.

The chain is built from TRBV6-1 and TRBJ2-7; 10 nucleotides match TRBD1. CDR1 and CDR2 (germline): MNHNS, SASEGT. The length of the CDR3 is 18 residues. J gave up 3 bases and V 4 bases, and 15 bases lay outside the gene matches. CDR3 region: CASSGRMRGQGRHYEQYF. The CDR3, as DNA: TGTGCCAGCAGTGGGCGAATGAGGGGACAGGGGCGGCACTACGAGCAGTACTTC.

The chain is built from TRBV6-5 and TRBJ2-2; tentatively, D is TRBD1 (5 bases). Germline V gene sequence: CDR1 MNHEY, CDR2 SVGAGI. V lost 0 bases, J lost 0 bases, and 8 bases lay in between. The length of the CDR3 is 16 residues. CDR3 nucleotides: TGTGCCAGCAGTTACTCGGGGCTAGCGAACACCGGGGAGCTGTTTTTT. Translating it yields CASSYSGLANTGELFF.